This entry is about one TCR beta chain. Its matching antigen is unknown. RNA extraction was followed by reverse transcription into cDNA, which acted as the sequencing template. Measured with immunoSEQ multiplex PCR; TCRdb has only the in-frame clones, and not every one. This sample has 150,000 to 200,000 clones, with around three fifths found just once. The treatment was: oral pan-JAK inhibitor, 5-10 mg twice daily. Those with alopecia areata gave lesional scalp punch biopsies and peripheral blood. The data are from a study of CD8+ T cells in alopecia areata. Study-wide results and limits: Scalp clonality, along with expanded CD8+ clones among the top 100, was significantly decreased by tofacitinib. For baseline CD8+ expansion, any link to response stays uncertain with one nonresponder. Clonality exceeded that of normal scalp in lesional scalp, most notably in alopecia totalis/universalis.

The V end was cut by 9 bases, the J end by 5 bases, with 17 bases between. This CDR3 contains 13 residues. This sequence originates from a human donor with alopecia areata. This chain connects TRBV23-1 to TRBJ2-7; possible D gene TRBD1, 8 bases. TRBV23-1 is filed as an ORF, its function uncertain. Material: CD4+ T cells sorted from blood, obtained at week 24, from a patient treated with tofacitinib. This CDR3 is CARGGTGENEQYF. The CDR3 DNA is TGCGCCAGGGGAGGGACAGGAGAGAACGAGCAGTACTTC.